This T cell receptor (beta chain) was found in a study of blood T cell repertoires in COVID-19. Study at large: From T cells, B-cell-depleted T cells, or PBMCs came the material, which was cDNA or gDNA.

The CDR3 runs 17 residues. CDR1 is ENHRY and CDR2 is SYGVKD in the germline V gene. J gave up 7 bases and V 2 bases, and 11 bases lay outside the gene matches. The protocol was immunoSEQ multiplex PCR, while the TCRdb copy is restricted to in-frame clones and leaves out a portion. This sample has about 160,000 clones, with around four fifths found just once. Sequencing input: peripheral blood. This sequence joins TRBV10-3 and TRBJ1-5; TRBD1 aligns across 10 bases. This TCR came from a man between 65 and 85 years old who had recovered from COVID-19. CDR3 sequence reads: CAISETSGTGVEQPQHF. CDR3 coding DNA: TGTGCCATCAGTGAGACATCCGGGACAGGGGTAGAGCAGCCCCAGCATTTT.